Listed below are T cell receptor beta chains from one sample, sequenced in a study of blood T cell repertoires in COVID-19. TCRdb's table, derived via immunoSEQ multiplex PCR, lists solely in-frame clones and lacks some. The sample shows under 500,000 clones, 70% to 90% of them seen only once. The specimen sequenced was PBMCs or T cells enriched from blood (not recorded which). The receptors were sampled from a woman aged 18 to 35 with acute COVID-19. Both conserved end residues are part of each CDR3. A D gene is named only where the DNA matches it firmly. For some rows the clone size is stated as once, few or many, or as a class when expanded; others skip it.

TRBD1	15	once	TRBJ1-2	TRBV3-1/TRBV3-2	CASSQGQGMGYGYTF	TGTGCCAGCAGCCAAGGACAGGGGATGGGCTATGGCTACACCTTC
.	16	.	TRBJ1-5	TRBV3-1/TRBV3-2	CASSQDRVGVGQPQHF	TGTGCCAGCAGCCAAGATCGTGTAGGGGTCGGTCAGCCCCAGCATTTT
TRBD1	17	.	TRBJ2-2	TRBV28	CASRTITGTGNTGELFF	TGTGCCAGCAGGACAATTACCGGGACAGGGAACACCGGGGAGCTGTTTTTT
TRBD1	14	.	TRBJ2-1	TRBV5-6	CASTPGDSHNEQFF	TGTGCCAGCACCCCCGGGGACAGCCACAATGAGCAGTTCTTC
TRBD1	15	.	TRBJ1-5	TRBV3-1/TRBV3-2	CASSPTGSSNQPQHF	TGTGCCAGCAGCCCGACAGGGTCTAGCAATCAGCCCCAGCATTTT
.	15	.	TRBJ1-2	TRBV6-5	CASRLQGDLNYGYTF	TGTGCCAGCAGGCTACAGGGAGACCTTAACTATGGCTACACCTTC
TRBD1	15	.	TRBJ1-2	TRBV28	CASSGQGANNYGYTF	TGTGCCAGCAGCGGACAGGGGGCCAACAACTATGGCTACACCTTC
.	12	.	TRBJ1-4	TRBV19	CASNTAGEKLFF	TGTGCCAGTAACACGGCGGGTGAAAAACTGTTTTTT
.	14	.	TRBJ2-4	TRBV19	CASTLMGASDIQYF	TGTGCCAGTACCCTCATGGGGGCTTCAGACATTCAGTACTTC
TRBD1	15	.	TRBJ2-7	TRBV5-1	CASRAGTGGLYEQYF	TGCGCCAGCAGAGCCGGGACAGGAGGTTTGTACGAGCAGTACTTC
TRBD1	15	few	TRBJ1-1	TRBV29-1	CSVRPGQGLATEAFF	TGCAGCGTCCGACCGGGACAGGGGTTGGCCACTGAAGCTTTCTTT
TRBD1	14	.	TRBJ1-1	TRBV6-5	CASIQDRGNTEAFF	TGTGCCAGCATACAGGACAGGGGTAACACTGAAGCTTTCTTT
.	11	.	TRBJ2-7	TRBV20-1	CSPSQGNEQYF	TGCAGTCCGAGTCAGGGAAACGAGCAGTACTTC
TRBD1	16	.	TRBJ1-3	TRBV5-4	CASSLEAGGTGNTIYF	TGTGCCAGCAGCTTGGAGGCAGGGGGGACTGGAAACACCATATATTTT
.	13	few	TRBJ2-1	TRBV6-2/TRBV6-3	CASSYGEVDEQFF	TGTGCCAGCAGTTACGGGGAGGTCGATGAGCAGTTCTTC
.	18	.	TRBJ2-3	TRBV9	CASSVGKGGYAATDTQYF	TGTGCCAGCAGCGTAGGTAAGGGGGGGTACGCAGCCACAGATACGCAGTATTTT
TRBD1	13	.	TRBJ1-2	TRBV19	CASRDRGTYGYTF	TGTGCCAGCCGGGACAGGGGTACCTATGGCTACACCTTC
.	15	.	TRBJ2-7	TRBV19	CASSIGSTGIYEQYF	TGTGCCAGTAGTATAGGTTCTACAGGGATCTACGAGCAGTACTTC
TRBD2	16	.	TRBJ2-1	TRBV12-5	CASGLVLAGGRNEQFF	TGTGCTAGTGGTTTGGTACTAGCGGGGGGGCGGAATGAGCAGTTCTTC
.	12	.	TRBJ1-1	TRBV6-2/TRBV6-3	CASSYRGQEAFF	TGTGCCAGCAGTTACCGGGGACAAGAAGCTTTCTTT
.	14	.	TRBJ1-4	TRBV7-9	CASSFDRSDEKLFF	TGTGCCAGCAGCTTCGACAGGTCCGATGAAAAACTGTTTTTT
.	10	few	TRBJ2-7	TRBV19	CASYAYEQYF	TGTGCCAGTTATGCCTACGAGCAGTACTTC
TRBD1	15	.	TRBJ1-3	TRBV28	CASSSGQGRGNTIYF	TGTGCCAGCAGTTCGGGACAGGGGAGGGGAAACACCATATATTTT
TRBD1	14	.	TRBJ1-1	TRBV9	CASRQGNGNTEAFF	TGTGCCAGCCGACAGGGGAACGGGAACACTGAAGCTTTCTTT
.	16	.	TRBJ2-1	TRBV29-1	CSVESLEYTSYNEQFF	TGCAGCGTTGAATCCCTCGAATACACCTCCTACAATGAGCAGTTCTTC
TRBD2	16	.	TRBJ2-7	TRBV5-1	CASSHRSAGGQDEQYF	TGCGCCAGCAGCCACAGGTCAGCGGGGGGGCAGGACGAGCAGTACTTC
.	13	once	TRBJ1-4	TRBV4-1	CASSQWRAEKLFF	TGCGCCAGCAGCCAATGGCGGGCTGAAAAACTGTTTTTT
.	15	.	TRBJ2-7	TRBV21-1	CASSKGCAGPNEQYF	TGTGCCAGCAGCAAAGGTTGTGCAGGGCCCAACGAGCAGTACTTC
.	16	.	TRBJ2-1	TRBV4-3	CASSQEAYRSYNEQFF	TGCGCCAGCAGCCAAGAAGCATACCGCTCCTACAATGAGCAGTTCTTC
TRBD2	15	.	TRBJ2-7	TRBV5-1	CASSPPGLAGLEQYF	TGCGCCAGCAGCCCACCGGGACTAGCGGGACTCGAGCAGTACTTC
TRBD1	13	.	TRBJ1-1	TRBV7-2	CASSGQGRTEAFF	TGTGCCAGCAGCGGACAGGGTCGGACTGAAGCTTTCTTT
.	14	.	TRBJ2-1	TRBV28	CASSLVGATNEQFF	TGTGCCAGCAGTTTAGTGGGGGCGACGAATGAGCAGTTCTTC
.	14	.	TRBJ2-7	TRBV27	CASNNRVGSYEQYF	TGTGCCAGCAATAACAGGGTTGGGTCCTACGAGCAGTACTTC
TRBD2	16	.	TRBJ2-5	TRBV28	CASSITSGSFQETQYF	TGTGCCAGCAGTATCACTAGCGGGAGTTTTCAAGAGACCCAGTACTTC
.	16	.	TRBJ1-1	TRBV27	CASRHGGEGRYTEAFF	TGTGCCAGCAGACATGGGGGGGAGGGAAGGTACACTGAAGCTTTCTTT
TRBD1	14	.	TRBJ1-1	TRBV18	CASSVRDRATEAFF	TGTGCCAGCTCAGTTCGGGACAGGGCCACTGAAGCTTTCTTT
.	14	.	TRBJ1-2	TRBV9	CASSAGGTNYGYTF	TGTGCCAGCAGCGCGGGGGGAACTAACTATGGCTACACCTTC
.	11	.	TRBJ2-7	TRBV12-3/TRBV12-4	CASSPSYEQYF	TGTGCCAGCAGCCCATCCTACGAGCAGTACTTC
TRBD1	14	.	TRBJ1-2	TRBV5-5	CASSMNRGDSGYTF	TGTGCCAGCAGCATGAACAGGGGAGATAGTGGCTACACCTTC
.	13	.	TRBJ1-5	TRBV10-3	CAISDMFLEAQHF	TGTGCCATCAGCGATATGTTTTTAGAGGCCCAGCATTTT
TRBD1	15	.	TRBJ2-2	TRBV7-9	CAMGQGYSDTGELFF	TGTGCCATGGGACAGGGGTATTCGGACACCGGGGAGCTGTTTTTT
.	14	few	TRBJ2-7	TRBV13	CASSLMVSSYEQYF	TGTGCCAGCAGCTTAATGGTTAGCTCCTACGAGCAGTACTTC